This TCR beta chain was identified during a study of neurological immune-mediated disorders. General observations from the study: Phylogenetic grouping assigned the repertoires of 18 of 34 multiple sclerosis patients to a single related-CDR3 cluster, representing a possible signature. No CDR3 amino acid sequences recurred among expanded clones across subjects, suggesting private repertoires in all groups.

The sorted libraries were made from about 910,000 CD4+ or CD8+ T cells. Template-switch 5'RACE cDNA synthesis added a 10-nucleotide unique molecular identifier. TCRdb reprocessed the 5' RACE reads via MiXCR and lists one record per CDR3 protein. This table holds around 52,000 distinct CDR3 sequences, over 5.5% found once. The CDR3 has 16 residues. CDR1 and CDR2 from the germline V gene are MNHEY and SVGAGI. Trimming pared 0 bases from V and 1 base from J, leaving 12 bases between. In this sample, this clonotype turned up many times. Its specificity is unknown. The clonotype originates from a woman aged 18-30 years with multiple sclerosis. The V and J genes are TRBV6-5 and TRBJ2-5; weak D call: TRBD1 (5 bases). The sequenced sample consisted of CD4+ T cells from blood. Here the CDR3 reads CASSYSSARGQETQYF. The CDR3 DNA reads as TGTGCCAGCAGTTACTCTTCGGCAAGGGGCCAAGAGACCCAGTACTTC.